The 2 T cell receptor beta chains below were found in one sample sequenced in a study of CD8 T cells in ankylosing spondylitis. TCRdb re-called the 5' RACE reads through MiXCR, storing one row per CDR3 protein. The sample holds approximately 200,000 distinct CDR3 sequences, approximately 12% seen once. Source material: blood, either unsorted or a sorted T cell fraction (not recorded which). Every receptor here comes from a female donor with ankylosing spondylitis or in good health (not recorded which).

This chain uses TRBV7-2 with TRBJ2-5; 9 bases fit TRBD2. V lost 5 bases and J lost 7; bases outside the gene matches: 14. This CDR3 has 16 residues. Germline loops: CDR1 SGHTA, CDR2 FQGNSA. The CDR3 coding sequence is TGTGCCAGCAGCCCTTCTAGCGGGGCCTTGGGCATGACCCAGTACTTC. Its translation is CASSPSSGALGMTQYF.

This clonotype was seen at least ten times. This chain links TRBV29-1 with TRBJ2-1; the match to TRBD2 covers 10 bases. The length of the CDR3 is 14 residues. J gave up 4 bases and V 3 bases, and 3 bases lay outside the gene matches. Germline V gives CDR1 SQVTM, CDR2 ANQGSEA. The CDR3 DNA reads TGCAGCGTTGAGTCACTAGCGGGGTACAATGAGCAGTTCTTC. Protein product: CSVESLAGYNEQFF.